This is a list of T cell receptor beta chains from one sample in a study of blood T cell repertoires in COVID-19. Data came from immunoSEQ multiplex PCR; TCRdb stores just in-frame clones and leaves some out. The top ten clones hold 2.9% of a sample with about 190,000 clones, about 85% of them seen once. The sequenced sample was peripheral blood. These receptors originate from a young woman with active or convalescent COVID-19. CDR3s leave out the opening cysteine and the closing phenylalanine or tryptophan. Each record gives: V gene, J gene, CDR3 protein.

TRBV6-1	TRBJ2-7	ASSQASGNYEQY
TRBV19	TRBJ2-1	ASSPGTRGYNEQF
TRBV19	TRBJ2-7	ASSPDDRYYEQY
TRBV6-6	TRBJ2-5	ASRLYDSQETQY
TRBV3-1/TRBV3-2	TRBJ2-7	ASSQDRGEGQGAF
TRBV30	TRBJ1-1	AGRLNTEAF
TRBV7-6	TRBJ2-6	ASSLQVSGANVLT
TRBV5-1	TRBJ1-6	ASRPAYRNNSPLH
TRBV28	TRBJ2-1	ASSYRVGSYNEQF
TRBV9	TRBJ1-2	ASSALYYGYT
TRBV3-1/TRBV3-2	TRBJ1-1	ASSQDRGRRFTEAF
TRBV9	TRBJ2-2	ASSLREGLGTGELF
TRBV6-5	TRBJ2-7	ASKGLATNEQY
TRBV4-1	TRBJ2-7	ASSTPGLYYEQY
TRBV19	TRBJ2-7	ASSTTGGFSEQY
TRBV19	TRBJ1-3	ASSAGGSGNTIY
TRBV18	TRBJ1-5	ASSPLNQPQH
TRBV15	TRBJ1-1	ATSTQTQGEAF
TRBV28	TRBJ2-1	ASSFSGESYNEQF
TRBV13	TRBJ2-3	ASSGPTSGSTDTQY
TRBV27	TRBJ2-1	ASRPRGGSEQF
TRBV6-4	TRBJ1-6	ASRAQGDSPLH
TRBV3-1/TRBV3-2	TRBJ1-6	ASSQVVSSPLH
TRBV7-8	TRBJ2-7	ASSLDRGIKEIPQDRYYEQY
TRBV7-9	TRBJ2-5	ASSSGQDQETQY
TRBV4-1	TRBJ1-1	ASRGNAEAF
TRBV24-1	TRBJ2-2	ATSDYRDPTGELF
TRBV7-9	TRBJ2-7	ASSATGIYEQY
TRBV5-1	TRBJ1-2	ASRTGQADGYT
TRBV12-3/TRBV12-4	TRBJ1-5	ASTLLRNQPQH